These 18 T cell receptor beta chains were sequenced from one sample in a study of long-term antiretroviral therapy in people with HIV (dated by TCRdb to the early 2020s). The immunoSEQ hsTCRB v3.0 assay was used at survey level resolution to sequence the TRB variable region. TCRdb's version of the immuneACCESS table is confined to in-frame rearrangements and falls short of the full clone set. An unresolved V gene accounts for under half of the shortfall where checked; the remainder is of unknown origin. Within this sample are almost 20,000 clones, with 90% of them counted one time only. Over 7.5% of the sample is taken by the ten largest. The sequencing used unsorted PBMCs, collected about 4.5 years before starting antiretroviral therapy. These receptors were taken from a woman younger than 45 with HIV.

This chain connects TRBV7-3 to TRBJ2-1, with D uncertain. Germline V gene data show CDR1 as SGHTA and CDR2 as FQGTGA. V was pared by 1 base and J by 4 bases, with 11 bases between. This CDR3 comprises 15 residues. CDR3 bases: TGTGCCAGCAGCTTAATGCGTACGGCTTACAATGAGCAGTTCTTC. It is translated as CASSLMRTAYNEQFF. Variable domain in full (rest from reference TRBV7-3 and TRBJ2-1): GAGVSQTPSNKVTEKGKYVELRCDPISGHTALYWYRQSLGQGPEFLIYFQGTGAADDSGLPNDRFFAVRPEGSVSTLKIQRTERGDSAVYLCASSLMRTAYNEQFFGPGTRLTVL.

This chain links TRBV18 with TRBJ1-4; 7 bases are a match to TRBD1. In germline, CDR1 is KGHSH, CDR2 LQKENI. V trimming: 4 bases; J trimming: 8 bases; junction bases outside the gene matches: 4. The CDR3 runs to 13 residues. The CDR3 sequence: CASSQGATEKLFF. CDR3 DNA: TGTGCCAGCTCACAGGGGGCAACAGAAAAACTGTTTTTT.

The chain links TRBV4-1 to TRBJ2-7, with 9 positions matching TRBD1. Germline lookup yields CDR1 MGHRA and CDR2 YSYEKL. The CDR3 runs 16 residues. V lost 0 bases, J lost 2 bases, and 5 bases stayed unmatched. This chain's CDR3 is CASSQEQGASTYEQYF. In nucleotides, the CDR3 is TGCGCCAGCAGCCAAGAACAGGGGGCCTCAACCTACGAGCAGTACTTC.

The chain has TRBV18 and TRBJ2-7, with 13 bases matching TRBD2. CDR3 size: 16 residues. Trimming cost V 3 bases and J 1 base; bases outside gene matches: 3. Germline V gene lookup returns CDR1 KGHSH and CDR2 LQKENI. Here the CDR3 reads CASSPRLAGGSYEQYF. The CDR3, as DNA: TGTGCCAGCTCACCGAGACTAGCGGGGGGATCCTACGAGCAGTACTTC.

The rearrangement joins TRBV7-6 to TRBJ2-1; D is undetermined. This CDR3 is built from 15 residues. The ends were cut back, 4 bases at V and 5 bases at J, with 15 bases in the middle. Germline assignment: CDR1 SGHVS and CDR2 FNYEAQ. CDR3 nucleotide sequence: TGTGCCAGCAGCTCCCGGGTCCAGAGCAACAATGAGCAGTTCTTC. It codes for CASSSRVQSNNEQFF.

This CDR3 reads CAWSVGKGEKLFF. The DNA of the CDR3 is TGTGCCTGGAGTGTGGGGAAGGGTGAAAAACTGTTTTTT. J is TRBJ1-4 and V is TRBV30, with unresolved D. The CDR3 contains 13 residues. Deletions cut 0 bases from V and 7 bases from J, with 9 bases between. Germline CDR1 reads GTSNPN; CDR2 reads SVGIG (reference sequence).

V gene TRBV27 combines with J gene TRBJ2-7, with TRBD1 identical over 10 bases. The ends lost 0 bases at V and 3 bases at J; junction bases unmatched: 8. The germline gives CDR1 MNHEY, CDR2 SMNVEV (reference sequence). The CDR3 totals 17 residues. The CDR3 nucleotides are TGTGCCAGCAGTTTATCGACGGGACAGGGGCGTCGCTACGAGCAGTACTTC. It yields the protein CASSLSTGQGRRYEQYF.

The chain has TRBV18 and TRBJ2-3, with TRBD2 as a possible D gene (5 bases). CDR1 and CDR2 from the germline V gene are KGHSH and LQKENI. V shed 5 bases and J shed 0 bases, with 15 bases lying between them. The CDR3 sequence is 16 residues long. The CDR3 DNA reads TGTGCCAGCTCAGCCTTGAGGGCAGCAAGCACAGATACGCAGTATTTT. Translation: CASSALRAASTDTQYF.

This chain connects TRBV4-2 to TRBJ2-2, with 7 positions matching TRBD2. The CDR3 length is 17 residues. With 4 bases clipped from V and 6 bases from J, the junction kept 14 bases outside the gene matches. Germline lookup yields CDR1 LGHNA and CDR2 YNFKEQ. The CDR3 DNA is TGTGCCAGCAGCCCTCAGTCCGTAGTCGCGGGAGCCGGGGAGCTGTTTTTT. As protein: CASSPQSVVAGAGELFF.

This chain's CDR3 is CASREGQGGTEAFF. The CDR3 DNA reads TGCGCCAGCAGGGAGGGACAGGGGGGCACTGAAGCTTTCTTT. The chain couples TRBV10-2 to TRBJ1-1; 11 bases line up with TRBD1. This CDR3 is 14 amino acids long. Trimming removed 6 bases from V and 4 bases from J; junction bases left unmatched: 4. Germline assignment: CDR1 WSHSY and CDR2 SAAADI.

The chain links TRBV5-1 to TRBJ2-1, with TRBD2 identical over 9 bases. The CDR3 is 15 amino acids. After removal of 5 bases from V and 5 bases from J, the junction contained 8 bases not matched to a gene. Germline V gene lookup returns CDR1 SGHRS and CDR2 YFSETQ. CDR3 region: CASRTRGGANNEQFF. Here the CDR3 DNA reads TGCGCCAGCAGGACTCGCGGGGGGGCCAACAATGAGCAGTTCTTC. The full variable domain, completed using reference TRBV5-1 and TRBJ2-1, is KAGVTQTPRYLIKTRGQQVTLSCSPISGHRSVSWYQQTPGQGLQFLFEYFSETQRNKGNFPGRFSGRQFSNSRSEMNVSTLELGDSALYLCASRTRGGANNEQFFGPGTRLTVL.

This chain uses TRBV16 with TRBJ1-2; possibly TRBD1 for D (5 bases). The CDR3 has 14 amino acids. Germline CDR1 and CDR2: KGHSY and FQNENV. Trimming shortened V by 4 bases and J by 1 base, and 10 bases separated the two germline ends. The chain's CDR3 is CASSPRQGNYGYTF. In DNA, the CDR3 is TGTGCCAGCAGCCCCCGGCAGGGTAACTATGGCTACACCTTC.

The V and J genes are TRBV15 and TRBJ2-2; D is possibly TRBD1 (6 bases). Germline CDR1 and CDR2: LNHNV and YYDKDF (reference sequence). The V end was cut by 5 bases, the J end by 6 bases, with 13 bases between. This CDR3 has 14 residues. CDR3 coding DNA: TGTGCCACCAGCTATACAGGGCAGTCCGGGGAGCTGTTTTTT. It encodes CATSYTGQSGELFF.

This rearrangement joins TRBV2 to TRBJ1-2; possibly TRBD1 for D (5 bases). CDR3 length: 12 amino acids. Deletions cut 5 bases from V and 4 bases from J, with 8 bases between. CDR1 is SNHLY and CDR2 is FYNNEI in the germline V gene. In nucleotides, the CDR3 is TGTGCCAGCAGTAGGGACCTCTATGGCTACACCTTC. Amino acid sequence: CASSRDLYGYTF. Looking up the rest from reference TRBV2 and TRBJ1-2 gives the full variable domain: EPEVTQTPSHQVTQMGQEVILRCVPISNHLYFYWYRQILGQKVEFLVSFYNNEISEKSEIFDDQFSVERPDGSNFTLKIRSTKLEDSAMYFCASSRDLYGYTFGSGTRLTVV.

The chain has TRBV19 and TRBJ1-5, with D maybe TRBD1 (6 bases). The ends were cut back, 6 bases at V and 8 bases at J, with 20 bases in the middle. The CDR3 is made up of 15 amino acids. Germline-derived CDR1 and CDR2 are LNHDA and SQIVND (reference sequence). This CDR3 reads CASSIAKTGLKPQHF. CDR3 in DNA: TGTGCCAGTAGCATCGCGAAGACAGGACTGAAGCCCCAGCATTTT.

This rearrangement joins TRBV18 to TRBJ2-2; 9 nucleotides agree with TRBD1. Germline V gene data show CDR1 as KGHSH and CDR2 as LQKENI. This CDR3 comprises 15 residues. V was pared by 3 bases and J by 9 bases, with 8 bases of the junction left unmatched. The CDR3 sequence is CASSPPDRGDRELFF. CDR3 in DNA: TGTGCCAGCTCACCGCCGGACAGGGGAGACCGGGAGCTGTTTTTT. The full variable domain, its missing parts supplied by reference TRBV18 and TRBJ2-2, is NAGVMQNPRHLVRRRGQEARLRCSPMKGHSHVYWYRQLPEEGLKFMVYLQKENIIDESGMPKERFSAEFPKEGPSILRIQQVVRGDSAAYFCASSPPDRGDRELFFGEGSRLTVL.

The chain joins TRBV27 to TRBJ2-7; either TRBD1 or TRBD2 may supply D (5 bases each). This CDR3 is 12 amino acids long. Germline lookup yields CDR1 MNHEY and CDR2 SMNVEV (reference sequence). Trimming took 6 bases from V and 7 from J, leaving 13 bases between them. In DNA form, the CDR3 reads TGTGCCAGCAGCCGAGGGACGGGTGAGCAGTACTTC. Translation gives CASSRGTGEQYF.

The chain couples TRBV5-4 to TRBJ1-1, with 9 nucleotides matching TRBD1. The CDR3 has 14 amino acids. V lost 3 bases to trimming and J lost 1 base; unmatched junction nucleotides: 1. The germline CDR1 and CDR2 sequences are SGHNT and YYREEE (reference sequence). CDR3 coding DNA: TGTGCCAGCAGCTGGGGACAGGGGAACACTGAAGCTTTCTTT. This encodes CASSWGQGNTEAFF.